This entry lists 26 T cell receptor beta chains sequenced from one sample in a study of CD8 T cells in Susac syndrome. After extraction with the RNeasy kit, roughly 0.45 to 1 ug of the RNA was reverse transcribed using random hexamers. Each CDR3 protein is one row after TCRdb ran MiXCR on the immunoSEQ multiplex PCR reads. This sample has over 150,000 distinct CDR3 sequences, with just under 95% found just once. What was sequenced was CD4+ T cells from PBMCs. These receptors were collected from a human donor with Susac syndrome.

The V and J genes are TRBV7-9 and TRBJ2-1, with 13 bases that match TRBD2. The germline V gene encodes CDR1 SEHNR and CDR2 FQNEAQ (reference sequence). The CDR3 has 17 amino acids. Trimming took 5 bases from V and 8 from J; bases not matched to a gene: 12. CDR3 residues: CASSPRPGLAGSDEQFF. As DNA, the CDR3 is TGTGCCAGCAGCCCCAGGCCGGGACTAGCGGGAAGTGATGAGCAGTTCTTC.

The J gene is TRBJ2-7, the V gene TRBV30; 8 nucleotides align to TRBD2. The CDR3 has 15 residues. CDR1 is GTSNPN and CDR2 is SVGIG in the germline V gene (reference sequence). Germline trimming cut 7 bases from V and 0 bases from J; bases unmatched to any gene: 11. CDR3 bases: TGTGCCTTGAGGGCTAGCGGGCTACCCTCCTACGAGCAGTACTTC. Translating gives CALRASGLPSYEQYF.

The chain employs TRBV30 and TRBJ2-3, with TRBD2 matching over 11 bases. Germline CDR1 GTSNPN, CDR2 SVGIG (reference sequence). V was clipped by 0 bases and J by 6 bases; unmatched bases: 8. The CDR3 consists of 16 residues. The CDR3 bases are TGTGCCTGGAGTGTCTGGCTAGCGGGAGGTATCGATACGCAGTATTTT. Amino acids: CAWSVWLAGGIDTQYF.

The rearrangement joins TRBV29-1 to TRBJ1-1; D is undetermined. CDR1 and CDR2 from the germline V gene are SQVTM and ANQGSEA. The CDR3 loop spans 8 amino acids. Trimming removed 8 bases at V and 2 bases at J, with 0 bases between. In nucleotides, the CDR3 is TGCAGCAACACTGAAGCTTTCTTT. Its protein is CSNTEAFF.

J is TRBJ2-7 and V is TRBV29-1; D remains unclear. The V end was cut by 2 bases, the J end by 3 bases, with 8 bases between. The CDR3 has 12 residues. Germline V lookup: CDR1 SQVTM, CDR2 ANQGSEA. For the CDR3, the DNA is TGCAGCGTTGAAACTGAGGTCTACGAGCAGTACTTC. Its translation: CSVETEVYEQYF.

The chain employs TRBV5-1 and TRBJ1-1; 9 bases match TRBD1. The CDR3 length is 12 residues. The germline V gene has CDR1 SGHRS and CDR2 YFSETQ. With 4 bases clipped from V and 7 bases from J, the junction kept 2 bases outside the gene matches. CDR3 nucleotides: TGCGCCAGCAGCCGGGGACAGGGTGAAGCTTTCTTT. Protein sequence: CASSRGQGEAFF. Full variable domain (rest looked up from reference TRBV5-1 and TRBJ1-1): KAGVTQTPRYLIKTRGQQVTLSCSPISGHRSVSWYQQTPGQGLQFLFEYFSETQRNKGNFPGRFSGRQFSNSRSEMNVSTLELGDSALYLCASSRGQGEAFFGQGTRLTVV.

The V gene is TRBV11-2, the J gene TRBJ2-1; perhaps TRBD1 as D (5 bases). The length of the CDR3 is 12 residues. Trimming left V 5 bases short and J 7 bases short, with 9 bases between. CDR1 and CDR2 (germline): SGHAT, FQNNGV. Here the CDR3 DNA reads TGTGCCAGCAGCCTCGGACAAAATGAGCAGTTCTTC. Amino acid sequence: CASSLGQNEQFF.

The chain links TRBV12-3 or TRBV12-4 to TRBJ2-1, with D possibly TRBD2 on 5 matching bases. The CDR3 contains 14 residues. V dropped 8 bases and J dropped 8 bases, with 19 bases sitting between them. The CDR3 protein is CASHGSSTQDEQFF. CDR3 DNA sequence: TGTGCCAGCCATGGGAGCTCCACCCAGGATGAGCAGTTCTTC.

The chain has TRBV20-1 and TRBJ2-5, with 9 bases lining up with TRBD2. Germline loops: CDR1 DFQATT, CDR2 SNEGSKA (reference sequence). Trimming removed 3 bases from V and 0 bases from J; junction bases left unmatched: 5. The CDR3 contains 15 residues. CDR3 region: CSARSLAGNQETQYF. CDR3 bases: TGCAGTGCTAGGAGCCTAGCGGGAAACCAAGAGACCCAGTACTTC.

The J gene is TRBJ2-2, the V gene TRBV27; the D call may be TRBD1 or TRBD2 (6 bases each). The CDR3 consists of 13 residues. Trimming removed 4 bases from V and 6 bases from J, with 9 bases in between. The germline gives CDR1 MNHEY, CDR2 SMNVEV (reference sequence). This CDR3 is CASSSGGSGELFF. In nucleotides, the CDR3 is TGTGCCAGCAGTTCCGGGGGCTCCGGGGAGCTGTTTTTT.

This chain uses TRBV7-6 with TRBJ2-2; D might be TRBD2 (5 bases). From germline, CDR1 is SGHVS and CDR2 FNYEAQ. The CDR3 covers 13 residues. V was trimmed by 5 bases and J by 9 bases, leaving 13 bases between them. The CDR3 reads CASSRGNGRELFF. DNA for the CDR3: TGTGCCAGCAGCCGAGGGAACGGGCGGGAGCTGTTTTTT.

The J gene is TRBJ2-5, the V gene TRBV18, with 8 positions matching TRBD1. Germline values: CDR1 KGHSH, CDR2 LQKENI. This CDR3 comprises 14 residues. The CDR3 nucleotides are TGTGCTAGCAGCCCCGGGACAGGCCAAGAGACCCAGTACTTC. Its translation is CASSPGTGQETQYF.

The V gene is TRBV21-1, the J gene TRBJ2-7; the table's D call, TRBD2, was not checked against the DNA. TRBV21-1 is a recognized pseudogene. The CDR3 has 13 residues. The DNA of the CDR3 is TGTGCCAGCAGCCGACGTAGCGGCTACGAGCAGTACTTC. Residues: CASSRRSGYEQYF.

This rearrangement joins TRBV20-1 to TRBJ2-1; 10 nucleotides align to TRBD2. V lost 1 base and J lost 5; bases outside the gene matches: 14. The CDR3 sequence is 18 residues long. Germline CDR1 reads DFQATT; CDR2 reads SNEGSKA (reference sequence). The CDR3 protein is CSARVPATSGLYDNEQFF. The CDR3 bases are TGCAGTGCTAGAGTACCCGCGACTAGCGGGTTATACGACAATGAGCAGTTCTTC.

The J gene is TRBJ1-4, the V gene TRBV6-6, with 7 bases identical to TRBD1. Trimming cost V 6 bases and J 8 bases; bases outside gene matches: 9. The CDR3 sequence is 14 residues long. The germline CDR1 and CDR2 sequences are MNHNY and SVGAGI (reference sequence). For the CDR3, the DNA is TGTGCCAGCAGCAAGCAGGGGGTTTGGGAAAAACTGTTTTTT. Protein sequence: CASSKQGVWEKLFF.

The sample holds one count of this clonotype. This sequence joins TRBV2 and TRBJ1-6; 7 bases fit TRBD1. This CDR3 spans 15 amino acids. Unmatched junction bases numbered 8, after V lost 5 bases and J lost 7 bases. The germline gives CDR1 SNHLY, CDR2 FYNNEI. The CDR3 DNA sequence: TGTGCCAGCAGTAGGACACAGGGGAGAAATTCACCCCTCCACTTT. It translates to CASSRTQGRNSPLHF.

CDR3 in DNA: TGCGCCAGCAGAACACCGGGACAGGGGGCTGGCTATGGTGGCTACACCTTC. This gives the protein CASRTPGQGAGYGGYTF. The chain uses TRBV4-1 and TRBJ1-2; 12 nucleotides line up with TRBD1. The V gene's germline CDR1 is MGHRA and CDR2 YSYEKL. V shed 6 bases, J shed 7 bases, and the junction held 15 bases outside the gene matches. The CDR3 covers 17 residues.

The gene calls are TRBV7-2 and TRBJ2-1; D is unclear. The germline V gene has CDR1 SGHTA and CDR2 FQGNSA. Trimming shortened V by 2 bases and J by 4 bases, and 6 bases separated the two germline ends. CDR3 size: 13 residues. CDR3 coding DNA: TGTGCCAGCAGCTTACCGGAATACAATGAGCAGTTCTTC. Its translation: CASSLPEYNEQFF.

V gene TRBV29-1 combines with J gene TRBJ1-1; tentative D call: TRBD1 (5 bases). This CDR3 contains 12 residues. V lost 7 bases and J lost 1, with 10 bases in between. Per germline, CDR1 SQVTM and CDR2 ANQGSEA. CDR3 in amino acids: CSGGGGNTEAFF. In DNA, the CDR3 is TGCAGCGGGGGGGGAGGGAACACTGAAGCTTTCTTT.

This chain uses TRBV27 with TRBJ2-7; perhaps TRBD1 as D (6 bases). The V gene lost 3 bases and the J gene lost 2 bases, with 11 bases spanning the gap. Germline-derived CDR1 and CDR2 are MNHEY and SMNVEV (reference sequence). The CDR3 sequence is 14 residues long. CDR3 amino acids: CASSLRQGPYEQYF. The CDR3, as DNA: TGTGCCAGCAGTTTGAGGCAGGGGCCCTACGAGCAGTACTTC.

This clonotype was found once. This chain uses TRBV7-3 with TRBJ2-2; D not resolved. Per germline, CDR1 SGHTA and CDR2 FQGTGA. The germline V and J ends were trimmed by 5 bases and 4 bases, with 14 bases remaining between them. This CDR3 spans 15 amino acids. The CDR3 region has the DNA TGTGCCAGCAGCGCCACCGGGTCCCTCACCGGGGAGCTGTTTTTT. Encoded protein: CASSATGSLTGELFF.

The CDR3 bases are TGTGCCAGCAGCTTAGACTCTGGAGATGGCTACACCTTC. It codes for CASSLDSGDGYTF. The chain employs TRBV7-9 and TRBJ1-2; no reliable D call. CDR1 is SEHNR, CDR2 FQNEAQ, per germline (reference sequence). The CDR3 covers 13 residues. The germline V and J ends were trimmed by 1 base and 6 bases, with 9 bases remaining between them. Full variable domain (rest looked up from reference TRBV7-9 and TRBJ1-2): DTGVSQNPRHKITKRGQNVTFRCDPISEHNRLYWYRQTLGQGPEFLTYFQNEAQLEKSRLLSDRFSAERPKGSFSTLEIQRTEQGDSAMYLCASSLDSGDGYTFGSGTRLTVV.

This chain joins TRBV20-1 and TRBJ2-1; 13 nucleotides align to TRBD2. The trim removed 4 bases at V and 9 bases at J, leaving 12 bases unmatched. This CDR3 comprises 16 residues. Germline V CDR1 and CDR2: DFQATT, SNEGSKA (reference sequence). The CDR3 loop is CSAIDTSGGAPGEQFF. The CDR3 nucleotides are TGCAGTGCTATCGATACTAGCGGGGGGGCCCCTGGTGAGCAGTTCTTC.

The chain is built from TRBV28 and TRBJ2-1; a weak D match, TRBD2 (7 bases). Germline V lookup: CDR1 MDHEN, CDR2 SYDVKM. Trimming removed 6 bases from V and 5 bases from J, with 23 bases in between. The CDR3 loop spans 17 amino acids. The CDR3 reads CASRGGGRGGPDNEQFF. The CDR3 coding sequence is TGTGCCAGCAGAGGAGGGGGGAGGGGAGGGCCGGACAATGAGCAGTTCTTC.

The rearrangement joins TRBV25-1 to TRBJ1-5; the match to TRBD1 covers 7 bases. The CDR3 spans 15 residues. V shed 5 bases and J 1 base; nucleotides not matched to a gene: 5. From germline, CDR1 is MGHDK and CDR2 SYGVNS. The CDR3 loop reads CASSPTGWSNQPQHF. The CDR3 nucleotides are TGTGCCAGCAGTCCGACAGGGTGGAGCAATCAGCCCCAGCATTTT. Filled out from reference TRBV25-1 and TRBJ1-5, the complete variable domain reads EADIYQTPRYLVIGTGKKITLECSQTMGHDKMYWYQQDPGMELHLIHYSYGVNSTEKGDLSSESTVSRIRTEHFPLTLESARPSHTSQYLCASSPTGWSNQPQHFGDGTRLSIL.

The CDR3: CASSPDTRASSYEQYF. As DNA, the CDR3 is TGCGCCAGCAGCCCTGACACGAGGGCGAGCTCCTACGAGCAGTACTTC. This chain connects TRBV5-1 to TRBJ2-7; TRBD2 might be the D (5 bases). Germline loops: CDR1 SGHRS, CDR2 YFSETQ. The CDR3 covers 16 residues. V was clipped by 4 bases and J by 0 bases, with 17 bases between them.